This T cell receptor beta chain was identified during a study of B cell selection in AIRE deficiency. Regulatory T cells were sorted as CD4+CD25hiCD127low/negative cells. Controls came from healthy donors unrelated to patients. From germline, CDR1 is GTSNPN and CDR2 SVGIG (reference sequence). The CDR3 is made up of 16 amino acids. Trimming at V came to 0 bases and at J to 5 bases, leaving 10 bases not matched to a gene. Under the authors' procedure: Around 5x10^4 patient and more than 95,000 healthy donor TCRbeta sequences came from Tregs. Using immunoSEQ multiplex PCR, the repertoire was profiled, and TCRdb retains in-frame clones only, with some absent. V, J and clone size reflect that table, while D and trimming were determined from the DNA. The sample includes 20,000 to 30,000 clones, 92% of them seen just once. Findings and caveats of the study: Of fewer than 4,000 shared Treg TCRbeta sequences, 31.6% were healthy-donor-only and over 8% patient-only. Roughly 28% of healthy-shared Treg TCRbeta sequences appeared in patient Tconv cells.

This clone was detected once. The antigen is unknown. Specimen: CD4+CD25+ Tregs sorted from PBMCs. This receptor was taken from a human donor in good health. The rearrangement links TRBV30 to TRBJ2-3; TRBD2 matches at 8 bases. CDR3 sequence (DNA): TGTGCCTGGAGTGTAAAGGCGGGGGGCGGGAGAGATACGCAGTATTTT. Its translation: CAWSVKAGGGRDTQYF.